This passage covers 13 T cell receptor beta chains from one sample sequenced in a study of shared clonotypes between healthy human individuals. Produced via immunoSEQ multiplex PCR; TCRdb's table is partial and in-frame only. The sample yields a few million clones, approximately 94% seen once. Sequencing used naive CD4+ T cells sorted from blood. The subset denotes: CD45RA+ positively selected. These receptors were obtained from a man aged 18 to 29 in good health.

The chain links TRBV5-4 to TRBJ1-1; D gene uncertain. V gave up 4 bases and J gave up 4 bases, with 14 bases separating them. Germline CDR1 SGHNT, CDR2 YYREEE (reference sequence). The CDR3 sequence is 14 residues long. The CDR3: CASSPGLFPTEAFF. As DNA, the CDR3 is TGTGCCAGCAGCCCTGGACTATTTCCCACTGAAGCTTTCTTT.

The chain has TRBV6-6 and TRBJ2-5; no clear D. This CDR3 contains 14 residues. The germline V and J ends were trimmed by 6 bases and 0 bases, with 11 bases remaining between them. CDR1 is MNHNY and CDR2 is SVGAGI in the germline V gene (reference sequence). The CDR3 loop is CASRGHQNQETQYF. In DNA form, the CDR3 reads TGTGCCAGCAGGGGCCACCAAAACCAAGAGACCCAGTACTTC.

CDR3 residues: CASRRSGTEFYEQYF. Written as DNA, the CDR3 is TGTGCCAGCAGAAGGTCCGGGACGGAGTTCTACGAGCAGTACTTC. J is TRBJ2-7 and V is TRBV6-1; D is perhaps TRBD1 or TRBD2 (5 bases each). The ends were cut back, 6 bases at V and 3 bases at J, with 18 bases in the middle. The CDR3 has 15 residues. The germline gives CDR1 MNHNS, CDR2 SASEGT.

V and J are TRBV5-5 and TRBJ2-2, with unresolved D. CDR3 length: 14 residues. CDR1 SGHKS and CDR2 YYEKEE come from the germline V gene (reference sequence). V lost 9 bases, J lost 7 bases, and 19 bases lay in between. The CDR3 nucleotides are TGTGCCACCCGATTCTACCAGGACCTCGGGGAGCTGTTTTTT. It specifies CATRFYQDLGELFF.

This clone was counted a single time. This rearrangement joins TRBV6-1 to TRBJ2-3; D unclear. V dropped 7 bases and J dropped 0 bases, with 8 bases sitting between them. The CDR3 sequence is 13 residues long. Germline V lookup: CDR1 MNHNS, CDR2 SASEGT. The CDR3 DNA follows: TGTGCCAGCAAGGCGTCTAGCACAGATACGCAGTATTTT. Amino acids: CASKASSTDTQYF.

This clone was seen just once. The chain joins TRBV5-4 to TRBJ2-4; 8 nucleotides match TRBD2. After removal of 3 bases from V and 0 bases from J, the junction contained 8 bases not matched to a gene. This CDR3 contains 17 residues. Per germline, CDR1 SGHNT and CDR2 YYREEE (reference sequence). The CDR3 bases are TGTGCCAGCAGCTCGGCAACTAGCGGATTAGCCAAAAACATTCAGTACTTC. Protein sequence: CASSSATSGLAKNIQYF.

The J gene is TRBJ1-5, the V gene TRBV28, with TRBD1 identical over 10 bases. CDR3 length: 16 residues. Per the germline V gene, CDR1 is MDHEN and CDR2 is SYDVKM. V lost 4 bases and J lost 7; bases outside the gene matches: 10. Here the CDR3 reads CASSSPGQGRKQPQHF. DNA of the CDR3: TGTGCCAGCAGTTCCCCGGGACAGGGGAGGAAGCAGCCCCAGCATTTT. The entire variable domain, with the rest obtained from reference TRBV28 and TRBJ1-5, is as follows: DVKVTQSSRYLVKRTGEKVFLECVQDMDHENMFWYRQDPGLGLRLIYFSYDVKMKEKGDIPEGYSVSREKKERFSLILESASTNQTSMYLCASSSPGQGRKQPQHFGDGTRLSIL.

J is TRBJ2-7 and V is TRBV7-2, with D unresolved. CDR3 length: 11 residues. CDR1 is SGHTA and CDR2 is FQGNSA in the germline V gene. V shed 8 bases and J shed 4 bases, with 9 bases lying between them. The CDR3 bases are TGTGCCAGCCTCGGGCGGTACGAGCAGTACTTC. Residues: CASLGRYEQYF. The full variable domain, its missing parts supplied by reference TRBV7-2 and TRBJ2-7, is GAGVSQSPSNKVTEKGKDVELRCDPISGHTALYWYRQSLGQGLEFLIYFQGNSAPDKSGLPSDRFSAERTGGSVSTLTIQRTQQEDSAVYLCASLGRYEQYFGPGTRLTVT.

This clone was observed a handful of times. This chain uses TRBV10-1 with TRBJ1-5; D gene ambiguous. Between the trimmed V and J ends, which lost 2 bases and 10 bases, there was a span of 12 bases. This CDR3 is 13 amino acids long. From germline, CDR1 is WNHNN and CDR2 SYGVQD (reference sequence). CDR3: CASSEIPTGPQHF. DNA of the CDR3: TGCGCCAGCAGTGAGATACCAACCGGACCCCAGCATTTT.

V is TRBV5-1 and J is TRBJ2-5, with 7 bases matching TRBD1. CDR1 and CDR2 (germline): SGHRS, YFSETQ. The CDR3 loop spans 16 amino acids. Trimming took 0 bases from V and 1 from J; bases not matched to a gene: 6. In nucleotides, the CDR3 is TGCGCCAGCAGCTTGGGCCCAGGGGGTAGCCAAGAGACCCAGTACTTC. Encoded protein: CASSLGPGGSQETQYF.

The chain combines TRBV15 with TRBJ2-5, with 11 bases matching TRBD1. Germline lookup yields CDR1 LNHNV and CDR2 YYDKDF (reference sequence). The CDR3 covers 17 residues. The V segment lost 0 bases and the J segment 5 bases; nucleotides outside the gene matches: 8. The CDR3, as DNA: TGTGCCACCAGCAGAGAGCCGGGACAGGGGGTTTTTGAGACCCAGTACTTC. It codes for CATSREPGQGVFETQYF.

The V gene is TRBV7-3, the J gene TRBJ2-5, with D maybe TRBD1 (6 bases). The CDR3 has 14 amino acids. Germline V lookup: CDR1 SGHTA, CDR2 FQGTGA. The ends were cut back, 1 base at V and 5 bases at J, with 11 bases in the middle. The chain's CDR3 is CASSLMGTTETQYF. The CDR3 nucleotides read TGTGCCAGCAGCTTAATGGGGACAACGGAGACCCAGTACTTC.

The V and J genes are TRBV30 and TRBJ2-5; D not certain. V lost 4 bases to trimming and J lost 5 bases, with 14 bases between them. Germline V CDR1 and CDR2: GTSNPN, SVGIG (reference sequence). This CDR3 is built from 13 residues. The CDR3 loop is CAWTRILGETQYF. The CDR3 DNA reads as TGTGCCTGGACCCGAATCTTAGGGGAGACCCAGTACTTC.